The clone carrying this T cell receptor (beta chain) was seen a single time. One end of the junction varies from germline; a read error may be responsible. This sample is drawn from a study of control samples from healthy donors and cancer patients. Measured with immunoSEQ multiplex PCR; TCRdb has only the in-frame clones, and not every one. The sample lists about 59,000 clones, around 90% occurring once. The CDR3 spans 13 residues. Looked up from germline, CDR1 is SGHAT and CDR2 is FQNNGV. This receptor was taken from a man aged 35 to 55 with colorectal cancer. The V call is TRBV11-2, the J call TRBJ2-5; D possibly corresponds to TRBD1 (6 bases). Material for sequencing was PBMCs. In DNA, the CDR3 is TGTGTCAGCAGCTTGGACAGAAGGGAGACCCAGTACTTC. Translation: CVSSLDRRETQYF.